A selection of T cell receptor beta chains follows, all from one sample in a study of T cell changes during pregnancy in multiple sclerosis. Sequencing used immunoSEQ multiplex PCR; TCRdb keeps in-frame clones, though not all of them. This sample yields around 41,000 clones, of which approximately 91% are seen a single time; approximately 1.3% belongs to the top ten. Specimen: PBMCs (not recorded whether the cells were cultured). These receptors all come from a female donor with multiple sclerosis, enrolled in a pregnancy study. Both conserved end residues are part of each CDR3. Each record gives: D gene, clone size, J gene, V gene, CDR3 protein, CDR3 DNA. The D gene is left open where the match is weak. Clone sizes are given selectively: once, few, many, or a class where the clone is expanded.

D: NA; size: NA; J: TRBJ1-5; V: TRBV28; CDR3: CASSFKGWVSQPQHF; DNA: TGTGCCAGCAGTTTTAAGGGATGGGTAAGTCAGCCCCAGCATTTT
D: NA; size: few; J: TRBJ1-2; V: TRBV28; CDR3: CASSRVNYGYTF; DNA: TGTGCCAGCAGCAGGGTTAACTATGGCTACACCTTC
D: TRBD2; size: NA; J: TRBJ2-1; V: TRBV28; CDR3: CASIPSLAGVNNEQFF; DNA: TGTGCCAGCATTCCCTCCCTAGCGGGAGTTAACAATGAGCAGTTCTTC
D: NA; size: NA; J: TRBJ1-1; V: TRBV18; CDR3: CASSPSTEAFF; DNA: TGTGCCAGCTCACCGTCTACTGAAGCTTTCTTT
D: TRBD2; size: NA; J: TRBJ2-3; V: TRBV19; CDR3: CASSIDIVLLAEADTQYF; DNA: TGTGCCAGTAGTATAGATATAGTATTACTAGCGGAGGCAGATACGCAGTATTTT
D: TRBD1; size: NA; J: TRBJ2-7; V: TRBV28; CDR3: CASSFSFQGATHF; DNA: TGTGCCAGCAGTTTCTCTTTCCAGGGGGCGACGCACTTC
D: TRBD2; size: few; J: TRBJ2-1; V: TRBV7-2; CDR3: CASSLGGTSGRGEQFF; DNA: TGTGCCAGCAGCTTAGGAGGGACTAGCGGGAGGGGTGAGCAGTTCTTC
D: TRBD2; size: NA; J: TRBJ2-5; V: TRBV6-5; CDR3: CASSRASGGETQYF; DNA: TGTGCCAGCAGTAGGGCTAGCGGGGGAGAGACCCAGTACTTC
D: NA; size: NA; J: TRBJ2-7; V: TRBV11-2; CDR3: CASSSTPGPRGEQYF; DNA: TGTGCCAGCAGCTCCACCCCCGGGCCAAGGGGCGAGCAGTACTTC
D: TRBD2; size: NA; J: TRBJ2-3; V: TRBV30; CDR3: CAWSVLTSGRARRRTDTQYF; DNA: TGTGCCTGGAGTGTACTGACTAGCGGGAGGGCCCGACGTCGGACAGATACGCAGTATTTT
D: NA; size: NA; J: TRBJ2-1; V: TRBV6-5; CDR3: CASSPGTPETSEQFF; DNA: TGTGCCAGCAGCCCCGGGACTCCCGAAACAAGTGAGCAGTTCTTC
D: NA; size: NA; J: TRBJ2-5; V: TRBV5-1; CDR3: CASSLGVGETQYF; DNA: TGCGCCAGCAGCTTGGGAGTAGGAGAGACCCAGTACTTC
D: TRBD2; size: NA; J: TRBJ2-1; V: TRBV4-1; CDR3: CASSRLAGGRYNEQFF; DNA: TGCGCCAGCAGCCGGTTAGCGGGAGGTCGCTACAATGAGCAGTTCTTC
D: NA; size: NA; J: TRBJ2-7; V: TRBV5-1; CDR3: CASSLRAKQYF; DNA: TGCGCCAGCAGCCTCCGGGCCAAGCAGTACTTC
D: TRBD1; size: medium-sized; J: TRBJ2-7; V: TRBV2; CDR3: CASSATGTGGFYEQYF; DNA: TGTGCCAGCAGCGCAACAGGGACAGGGGGCTTCTACGAGCAGTACTTC
D: NA; size: once; J: TRBJ1-5; V: TRBV6-5; CDR3: CASSFDSYSNQPQHF; DNA: TGTGCCAGCAGTTTTGACAGCTATAGCAATCAGCCCCAGCATTTT
D: NA; size: NA; J: TRBJ2-1; V: TRBV2; CDR3: CASSGGTHRDEQFF; DNA: TGTGCCAGCAGTGGGGGGACCCATCGGGATGAGCAGTTCTTC
D: TRBD1; size: NA; J: TRBJ1-2; V: TRBV28; CDR3: CASSGQGRKSYGYTF; DNA: TGTGCCAGCAGTGGACAGGGAAGAAAAAGCTATGGCTACACCTTC
D: NA; size: NA; J: TRBJ1-1; V: TRBV9; CDR3: CASSVVGDGGTEAFF; DNA: TGTGCCAGCAGCGTAGTTGGGGATGGGGGGACTGAAGCTTTCTTT
D: NA; size: NA; J: TRBJ1-1; V: TRBV27; CDR3: CASSLSGLARGTEAFF; DNA: TGTGCCAGCAGTTTAAGCGGTCTTGCTAGGGGCACTGAAGCTTTCTTT
D: TRBD2; size: NA; J: TRBJ2-7; V: TRBV5-6; CDR3: CASSYRDYRTDEQYF; DNA: TGTGCCAGCAGCTACCGGGACTACCGAACCGACGAGCAGTACTTC
D: NA; size: NA; J: TRBJ2-3; V: TRBV7-3; CDR3: CASSPTGLGTDTQYF; DNA: TGTGCCAGCAGCCCGACTGGACTTGGGACAGATACGCAGTATTTT
D: NA; size: NA; J: TRBJ1-2; V: TRBV29-1; CDR3: CSVEDEASGYTF; DNA: TGCAGCGTTGAAGATGAGGCCAGTGGCTACACCTTC
D: TRBD2; size: NA; J: TRBJ2-7; V: TRBV5-1; CDR3: CASRKAGGHYEQYF; DNA: TGCGCCAGCAGGAAAGCGGGAGGCCACTACGAGCAGTACTTC
D: TRBD2; size: NA; J: TRBJ2-7; V: TRBV6-8; CDR3: CASSYRTSGRVIYEQYF; DNA: TGTGCCAGCAGTTACCGGACTAGCGGGAGGGTTATCTACGAGCAGTACTTC
D: NA; size: NA; J: TRBJ2-5; V: TRBV29-1; CDR3: CSVEWLPGETQYF; DNA: TGCAGCGTTGAGTGGCTTCCCGGGGAGACCCAGTACTTC
D: TRBD1; size: NA; J: TRBJ1-1; V: TRBV9; CDR3: CASSREPGTGGFNTEAFF; DNA: TGTGCCAGCAGCAGGGAGCCCGGGACAGGGGGCTTTAACACTGAAGCTTTCTTT
D: TRBD1; size: NA; J: TRBJ2-2; V: TRBV19; CDR3: CASSIGGRDRDVPAFTGELFF; DNA: TGTGCCAGTAGTATAGGGGGGAGGGACAGGGATGTTCCCGCGTTTACCGGGGAGCTGTTTTTT
D: NA; size: NA; J: TRBJ1-5; V: TRBV27; CDR3: CASSLTADQPQHF; DNA: TGTGCCAGCAGTTTAACAGCCGATCAGCCCCAGCATTTT
D: NA; size: NA; J: TRBJ2-7; V: TRBV6-5; CDR3: CASSYRRSRYEQYF; DNA: TGTGCCAGCAGTTACCGCCGTTCTCGGTACGAGCAGTACTTC
D: TRBD2; size: NA; J: TRBJ2-7; V: TRBV6-1; CDR3: CATTQAGADEQYF; DNA: TGTGCCACCACCCAAGCGGGGGCGGACGAGCAGTACTTC
D: NA; size: NA; J: TRBJ1-3; V: TRBV29-1; CDR3: CSVGHNSGNTIYF; DNA: TGCAGCGTTGGACACAACTCTGGAAACACCATATATTTT
D: TRBD1; size: NA; J: TRBJ2-1; V: TRBV18; CDR3: CASSSTGGLGNEQFF; DNA: TGTGCCAGCTCATCCACAGGGGGCTTAGGCAATGAGCAGTTCTTC
D: TRBD1; size: NA; J: TRBJ2-7; V: TRBV6-1; CDR3: CASSRRGTGSYEQYF; DNA: TGTGCCAGCAGCCGAAGAGGGACAGGGTCCTACGAGCAGTACTTC
D: NA; size: NA; J: TRBJ1-3; V: TRBV7-9; CDR3: CASLLSSGNTIYF; DNA: TGTGCCAGCCTCCTGAGCTCTGGAAACACCATATATTTT
D: NA; size: NA; J: TRBJ2-3; V: TRBV5-1; CDR3: CASKSLGSVADTQYF; DNA: TGCGCCAGCAAGTCCCTCGGGTCCGTTGCAGATACGCAGTATTTT
D: NA; size: NA; J: TRBJ2-7; V: TRBV5-1; CDR3: CASSGTSLGSYEQYF; DNA: TGCGCCAGCAGCGGGACTTCTCTTGGCTCCTACGAGCAGTACTTC
D: NA; size: NA; J: TRBJ2-1; V: TRBV19; CDR3: CASSSGGTSHNEQFF; DNA: TGTGCCAGTAGCAGTGGGGGGACAAGTCACAATGAGCAGTTCTTC
D: NA; size: NA; J: TRBJ2-1; V: TRBV7-3; CDR3: CASSESLVSYNEQFF; DNA: TGTGCCAGCAGCGAGAGTTTGGTTTCCTACAATGAGCAGTTCTTC
D: TRBD1; size: NA; J: TRBJ2-1; V: TRBV27; CDR3: CASSEGTGDLGEQFF; DNA: TGTGCCAGCAGTGAGGGGACAGGGGATCTTGGTGAGCAGTTCTTC
D: NA; size: NA; J: TRBJ2-7; V: TRBV18; CDR3: CASSPPSYEQYF; DNA: TGTGCCAGCTCACCACCGTCGTACGAGCAGTACTTC
D: NA; size: NA; J: TRBJ1-2; V: TRBV5-1; CDR3: CASSLTTSGHYYGYTF; DNA: TGCGCCAGCAGCCTTACTACATCGGGCCATTACTATGGCTACACCTTC
D: NA; size: NA; J: TRBJ1-2; V: TRBV6-5; CDR3: CASSYSDYGYTF; DNA: TGTGCCAGCAGTTACTCGGACTATGGCTACACCTTC
D: NA; size: NA; J: TRBJ1-2; V: TRBV7-9; CDR3: CASSQGTLQVNYGYTF; DNA: TGTGCCAGCAGCCAAGGGACTTTACAAGTTAACTATGGCTACACCTTC
D: TRBD1; size: NA; J: TRBJ1-2; V: TRBV6-5; CDR3: CASSYFWTGGSYGYTF; DNA: TGTGCCAGCAGTTACTTTTGGACAGGGGGATCGTATGGCTACACCTTC
D: TRBD1; size: NA; J: TRBJ2-7; V: TRBV6-6; CDR3: CASSLDRDSISYEQYF; DNA: TGTGCCAGCAGCTTAGACCGGGACAGCATCTCCTACGAGCAGTACTTC
D: TRBD2; size: NA; J: TRBJ2-5; V: TRBV7-9; CDR3: CASSPRTSRETQYF; DNA: TGTGCCAGCAGCCCCCGGACTAGCCGAGAGACCCAGTACTTC
D: TRBD1; size: NA; J: TRBJ1-1; V: TRBV5-1; CDR3: CASSWTGSNTEAFF; DNA: TGCGCCAGCAGCTGGACAGGCTCAAACACTGAAGCTTTCTTT
D: NA; size: NA; J: TRBJ1-5; V: TRBV27; CDR3: CASSLNGRQDQPQHF; DNA: TGTGCCAGCAGTTTAAACGGCAGGCAAGATCAGCCCCAGCATTTT
D: TRBD2; size: NA; J: TRBJ2-3; V: TRBV6-1; CDR3: CASSETIAGGTDTQYF; DNA: TGTGCCAGCAGTGAGACCATAGCGGGAGGAACAGATACGCAGTATTTT
D: TRBD2; size: NA; J: TRBJ2-5; V: TRBV10-3; CDR3: CAISESGEGQETQYF; DNA: TGTGCCATCAGTGAGTCAGGGGAGGGACAAGAGACCCAGTACTTC
D: NA; size: once; J: TRBJ2-6; V: TRBV11-2; CDR3: CASARDGANVLTF; DNA: TGTGCCAGTGCCCGGGATGGGGCCAACGTCCTGACTTTC
D: TRBD1; size: NA; J: TRBJ2-1; V: TRBV19; CDR3: CASSWQGAQNEQFF; DNA: TGTGCCAGTAGTTGGCAGGGGGCGCAGAATGAGCAGTTCTTC
D: TRBD1; size: NA; J: TRBJ2-7; V: TRBV25-1; CDR3: CASSEQTGPSYEQYF; DNA: TGTGCCAGCAGTGAACAGACAGGGCCCTCCTACGAGCAGTACTTC
D: NA; size: NA; J: TRBJ2-6; V: TRBV28; CDR3: CASSLLTSGVGANVLTF; DNA: TGTGCCAGCAGTTTATTAACTTCAGGGGTTGGGGCCAACGTCCTGACTTTC